The 10 T cell receptor beta chains reported below all come from one sample, sequenced in a study of beta chain features in type 1 diabetes. Study-level points and caveats: Type 1 diabetes patients had moderately but significantly shorter TCRB CDR3s in all four CD4+ subsets.

Antigen specificity for these receptors is unknown. The investigators reverse transcribed all of the isolated RNA, so they sequenced expressed TCRB transcripts. Method: immunoSEQ multiplex PCR; TCRdb's copy keeps in-frame clones and lacks some. This table has 300,000 to 400,000 clones, around 9% appearing once. The specimen sequenced was central memory CD4+ T cells from blood. Source of these receptors: a man under 40 with type 1 diabetes.

In its sample, this clone was seen many times. The V call is TRBV14, the J call TRBJ1-2; tentatively, D is TRBD1 (6 bases). Germline CDR1 is SGHDN and CDR2 is FVKESK. V was cut by 5 bases and J by 5 bases, with 12 bases left in between. The CDR3 is made up of 13 amino acids. The CDR3, as DNA: TGTGCCAGCAGCGTCCGGGACATGTATGGCTACACCTTC. This translates into CASSVRDMYGYTF.

This chain uses TRBV5-1 with TRBJ2-5; 11 positions match TRBD2. V shed 0 bases and J 5 bases; nucleotides not matched to a gene: 9. Germline assignment: CDR1 SGHRS and CDR2 YFSETQ. The CDR3 is 17 residues long. The chain's CDR3 is CASSLALSGGAGETQYF. CDR3 bases: TGCGCCAGCAGCTTGGCCCTTAGCGGGGGGGCCGGCGAGACCCAGTACTTC.

V usage is TRBV7-9 and J usage is TRBJ1-2; no clear D. Germline V gene data show CDR1 as SEHNR and CDR2 as FQNEAQ (reference sequence). This CDR3 has 15 residues. Deletions cut 1 base from V and 0 bases from J, with 9 bases between. The CDR3 DNA follows: TGTGCCAGCAGCTTAGATGGTGGGGCTAACTATGGCTACACCTTC. This sequence encodes CASSLDGGANYGYTF.

This clone was seen a handful of times. The rearrangement uses TRBV14 and TRBJ2-2, with D perhaps matching TRBD1 (5 bases). The V gene lost 5 bases and the J gene lost 6 bases, with 10 bases spanning the gap. The CDR3 extends over 13 amino acids. Per germline, CDR1 SGHDN and CDR2 FVKESK. The CDR3 DNA is TGTGCCAGCAGCTCTCAGGGTTCCGGGGAGCTGTTTTTT. Encoded protein: CASSSQGSGELFF.

This clone has more than one count but fewer than ten. The rearrangement joins TRBV6-5 to TRBJ2-6; 7 nucleotides align to TRBD1. Germline V CDR1 and CDR2: MNHEY, SVGAGI. The CDR3 sequence is 15 residues long. V lost 2 bases and J lost 2; bases outside the gene matches: 0. Here the CDR3 reads CASSYQGAGANVLTF. In DNA form, the CDR3 reads TGTGCCAGCAGTTACCAGGGGGCTGGGGCCAACGTCCTGACTTTC.

Concerning this clone: This sample also contains other DNA sequences that code for the same CDR3. V gene TRBV30 combines with J gene TRBJ1-1; D not resolved. Germline CDR1 reads GTSNPN; CDR2 reads SVGIG (reference sequence). The CDR3 totals 12 residues. Trimming took off 1 base at V and 1 base at J, with 4 bases between the two ends. The chain's CDR3 is CAWSGGNTEAFF. CDR3 nucleotides: TGTGCCTGGAGTGGTGGGAACACTGAAGCTTTCTTT.

The V and J genes are TRBV5-4 and TRBJ2-3, with 12 nucleotides matching TRBD2. Germline CDR1 SGHNT, CDR2 YYREEE (reference sequence). V was pared by 4 bases and J by 2 bases, with 11 bases of the junction left unmatched. This CDR3 region has 18 residues. The CDR3 protein is CASSPLLAGGSNTDTQYF. For the CDR3, the DNA is TGTGCCAGCAGCCCCCTACTAGCGGGGGGTTCTAACACAGATACGCAGTATTTT.

This clone was seen only a few times. The chain recombines TRBV13 with TRBJ2-1, with D uncertain. This CDR3 contains 11 residues. V gave up 6 bases and J gave up 5 bases, with 5 bases separating them. Germline CDR1 and CDR2: PRHDT and FYEKMQ (reference sequence). In DNA form, the CDR3 reads TGTGCCAGCAGTTACAACAATGAGCAGTTCTTC. Translation: CASSYNNEQFF. Using reference TRBV13 and TRBJ2-1 for the parts outside the CDR3, the full variable domain is AAGVIQSPRHLIKEKRETATLKCYPIPRHDTVYWYQQGPGQDPQFLISFYEKMQSDKGSIPDRFSAQQFSDYHSELNMSSLELGDSALYFCASSYNNEQFFGPGTRLTVL.

V is TRBV30 and J is TRBJ2-2, with unresolved D. This CDR3 is built from 11 residues. V lost 2 bases and J lost 7, with 5 bases in between. Germline V gene sequence: CDR1 GTSNPN, CDR2 SVGIG (reference sequence). CDR3 in amino acids: CAWSSNGELFF. CDR3 sequence (DNA): TGTGCCTGGAGTAGTAACGGGGAGCTGTTTTTT.

This clone turned up a few times. The chain uses TRBV5-1 and TRBJ2-5; perhaps TRBD1 as D (6 bases). CDR3 length: 15 amino acids. V dropped 0 bases and J dropped 4 bases, with 13 bases sitting between them. Germline loops: CDR1 SGHRS, CDR2 YFSETQ. Here the CDR3 reads CASSLGQGNRETQYF. The CDR3 DNA follows: TGCGCCAGCAGCTTGGGCCAGGGGAACCGAGAGACCCAGTACTTC.